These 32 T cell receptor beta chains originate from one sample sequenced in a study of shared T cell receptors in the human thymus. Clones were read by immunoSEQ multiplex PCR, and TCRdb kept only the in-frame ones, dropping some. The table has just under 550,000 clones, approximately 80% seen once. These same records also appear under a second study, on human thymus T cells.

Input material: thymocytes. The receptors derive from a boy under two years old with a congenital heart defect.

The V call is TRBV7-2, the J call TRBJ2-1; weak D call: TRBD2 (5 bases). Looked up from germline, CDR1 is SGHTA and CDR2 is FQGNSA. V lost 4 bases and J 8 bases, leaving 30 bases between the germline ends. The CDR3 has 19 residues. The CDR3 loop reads CASSSDRASNREGGDEQFF. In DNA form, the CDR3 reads TGTGCCAGCAGCTCCGATCGGGCGTCTAATCGTGAGGGTGGCGATGAGCAGTTCTTC.

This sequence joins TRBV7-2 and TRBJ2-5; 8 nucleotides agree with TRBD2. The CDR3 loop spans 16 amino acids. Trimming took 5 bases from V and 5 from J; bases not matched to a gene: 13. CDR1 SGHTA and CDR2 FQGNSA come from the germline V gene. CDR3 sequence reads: CASSPQEREPGETQYF. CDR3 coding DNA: TGTGCCAGCAGCCCCCAAGAGCGGGAGCCTGGGGAGACCCAGTACTTC.

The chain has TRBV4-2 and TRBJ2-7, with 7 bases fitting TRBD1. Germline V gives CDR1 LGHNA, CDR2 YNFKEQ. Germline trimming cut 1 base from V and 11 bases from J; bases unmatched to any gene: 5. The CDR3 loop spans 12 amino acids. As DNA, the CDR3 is TGTGCCAGCAGCCAAGCGGGACAGTTCAAGTACTTC. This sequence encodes CASSQAGQFKYF.

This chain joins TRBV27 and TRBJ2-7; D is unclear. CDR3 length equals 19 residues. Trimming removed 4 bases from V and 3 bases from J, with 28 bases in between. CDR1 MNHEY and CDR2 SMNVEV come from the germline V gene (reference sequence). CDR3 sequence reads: CASSSSESRPKPLLYEQYF. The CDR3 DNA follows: TGTGCCAGCAGTTCCTCGGAGAGCCGCCCAAAACCCCTTCTCTACGAGCAGTACTTC.

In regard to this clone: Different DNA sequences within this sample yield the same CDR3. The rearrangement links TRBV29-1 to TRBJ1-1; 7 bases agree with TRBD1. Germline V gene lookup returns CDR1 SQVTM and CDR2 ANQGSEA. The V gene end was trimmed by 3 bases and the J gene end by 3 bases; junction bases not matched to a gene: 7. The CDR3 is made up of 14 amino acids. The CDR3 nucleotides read TGCAGCGTTGACCTCGGGACAGTTTACACTGAAGCTTTCTTT. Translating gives CSVDLGTVYTEAFF.

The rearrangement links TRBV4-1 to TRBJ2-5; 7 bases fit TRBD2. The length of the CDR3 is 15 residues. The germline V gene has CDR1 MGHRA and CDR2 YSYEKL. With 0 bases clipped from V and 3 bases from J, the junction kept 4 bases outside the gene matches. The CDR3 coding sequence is TGCGCCAGCAGCCAAGAGGCTAGCGGCGAAGAGACCCAGTACTTC. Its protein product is CASSQEASGEETQYF.

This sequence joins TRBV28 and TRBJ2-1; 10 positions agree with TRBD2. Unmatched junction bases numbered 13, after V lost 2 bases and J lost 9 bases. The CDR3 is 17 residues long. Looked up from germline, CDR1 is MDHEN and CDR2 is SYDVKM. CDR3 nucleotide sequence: TGTGCCAGCAGTTTAGACGGGGTCTTAGCGGGAGGATGTGAGCAGTTCTTC. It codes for CASSLDGVLAGGCEQFF.

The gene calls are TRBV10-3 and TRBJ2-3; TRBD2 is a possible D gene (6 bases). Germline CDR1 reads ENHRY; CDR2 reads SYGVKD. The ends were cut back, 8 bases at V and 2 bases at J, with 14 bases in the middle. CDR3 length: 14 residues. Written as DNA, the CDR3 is TGTGCCATCCAACCAGCTAGCGACACAGATACGCAGTATTTT. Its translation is CAIQPASDTDTQYF.

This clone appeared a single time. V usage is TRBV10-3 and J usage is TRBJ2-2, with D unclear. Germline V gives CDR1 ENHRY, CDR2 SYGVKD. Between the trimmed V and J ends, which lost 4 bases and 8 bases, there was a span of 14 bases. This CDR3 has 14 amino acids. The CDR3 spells CAISADSFTGELFF. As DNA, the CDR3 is TGTGCCATCAGTGCCGACTCCTTCACGGGGGAGCTGTTTTTT.

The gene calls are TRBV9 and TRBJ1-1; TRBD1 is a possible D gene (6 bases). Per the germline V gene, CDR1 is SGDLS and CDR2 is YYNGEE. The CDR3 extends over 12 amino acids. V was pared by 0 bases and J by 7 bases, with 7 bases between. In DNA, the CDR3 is TGTGCCAGCAGCGTAGAGGGGGTTGAAGCTTTCTTT. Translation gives CASSVEGVEAFF.

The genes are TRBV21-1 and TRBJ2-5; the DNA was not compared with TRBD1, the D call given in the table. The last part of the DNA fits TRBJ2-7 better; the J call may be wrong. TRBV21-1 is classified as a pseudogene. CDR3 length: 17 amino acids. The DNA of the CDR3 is TGTGCCAGCAGCAAAAGGGGACAGGGGCCAAGCTCCTACGAGCAGTACTTC. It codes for CASSKRGQGPSSYEQYF.

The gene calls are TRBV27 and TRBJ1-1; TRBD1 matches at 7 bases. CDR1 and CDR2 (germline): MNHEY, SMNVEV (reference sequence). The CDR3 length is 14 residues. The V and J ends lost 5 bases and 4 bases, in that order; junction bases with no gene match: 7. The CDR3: CASSQKQGRTEAFF. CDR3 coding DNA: TGTGCCAGCAGTCAAAAACAGGGGCGCACTGAAGCTTTCTTT.

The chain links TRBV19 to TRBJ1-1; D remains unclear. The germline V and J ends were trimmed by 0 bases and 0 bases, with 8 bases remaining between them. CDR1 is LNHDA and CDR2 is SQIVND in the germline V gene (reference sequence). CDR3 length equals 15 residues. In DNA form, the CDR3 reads TGTGCCAGTAGTATAGATTCCGTTATGAACACTGAAGCTTTCTTT. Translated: CASSIDSVMNTEAFF.

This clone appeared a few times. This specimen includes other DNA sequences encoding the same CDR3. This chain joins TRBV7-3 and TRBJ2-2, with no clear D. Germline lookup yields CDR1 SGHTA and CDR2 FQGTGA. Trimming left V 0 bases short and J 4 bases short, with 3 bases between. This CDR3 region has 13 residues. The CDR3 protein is CASSLTSTGELFF. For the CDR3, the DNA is TGTGCCAGCAGCTTAACGAGCACCGGGGAGCTGTTTTTT.

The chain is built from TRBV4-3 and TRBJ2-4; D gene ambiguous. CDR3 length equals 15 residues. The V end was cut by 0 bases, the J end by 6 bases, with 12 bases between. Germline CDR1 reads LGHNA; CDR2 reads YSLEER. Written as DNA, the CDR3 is TGCGCCAGCAGCCAAGACCCGGCCCCGGGAAACATTCAGTACTTC. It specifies CASSQDPAPGNIQYF.

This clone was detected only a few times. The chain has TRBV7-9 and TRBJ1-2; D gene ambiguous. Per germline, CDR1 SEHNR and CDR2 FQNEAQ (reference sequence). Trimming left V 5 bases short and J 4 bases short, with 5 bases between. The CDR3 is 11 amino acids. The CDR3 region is CASSPPYGYTF. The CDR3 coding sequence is TGTGCCAGCAGCCCTCCCTATGGCTACACCTTC.

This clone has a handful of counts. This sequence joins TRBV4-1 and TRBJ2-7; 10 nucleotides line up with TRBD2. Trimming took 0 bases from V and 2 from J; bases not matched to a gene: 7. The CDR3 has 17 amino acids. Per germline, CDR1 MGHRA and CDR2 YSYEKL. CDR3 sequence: CASSQDGGTSAAYEQYF. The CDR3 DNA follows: TGCGCCAGCAGCCAAGATGGCGGGACTAGCGCCGCCTACGAGCAGTACTTC.

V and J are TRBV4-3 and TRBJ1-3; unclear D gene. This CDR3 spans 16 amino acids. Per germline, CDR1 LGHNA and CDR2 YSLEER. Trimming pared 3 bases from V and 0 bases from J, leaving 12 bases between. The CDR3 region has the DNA TGCGCCAGCAGCCAGGCCTCAGGTATCTCTGGAAACACCATATATTTT. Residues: CASSQASGISGNTIYF.

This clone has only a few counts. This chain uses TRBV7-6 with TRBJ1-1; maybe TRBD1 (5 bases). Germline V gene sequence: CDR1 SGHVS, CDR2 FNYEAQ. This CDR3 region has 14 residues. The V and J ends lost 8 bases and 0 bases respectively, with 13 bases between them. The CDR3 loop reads CASRAGGLNTEAFF. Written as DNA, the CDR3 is TGTGCCAGCCGAGCGGGGGGTCTGAACACTGAAGCTTTCTTT.

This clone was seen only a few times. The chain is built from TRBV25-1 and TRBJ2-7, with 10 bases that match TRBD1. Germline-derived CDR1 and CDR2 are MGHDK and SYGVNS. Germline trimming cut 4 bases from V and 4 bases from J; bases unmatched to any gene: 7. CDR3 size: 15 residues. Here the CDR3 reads CASSGGGTGAYEQYF. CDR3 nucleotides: TGTGCCAGCAGTGGAGGAGGGACAGGGGCTTACGAGCAGTACTTC.

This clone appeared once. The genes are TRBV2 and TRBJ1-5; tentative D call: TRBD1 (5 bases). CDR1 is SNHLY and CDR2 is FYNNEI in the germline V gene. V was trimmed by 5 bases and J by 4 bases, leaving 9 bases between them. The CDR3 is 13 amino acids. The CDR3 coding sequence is TGTGCCAGCAGTACGGGACTTAATCAGCCCCAGCATTTT. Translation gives CASSTGLNQPQHF.

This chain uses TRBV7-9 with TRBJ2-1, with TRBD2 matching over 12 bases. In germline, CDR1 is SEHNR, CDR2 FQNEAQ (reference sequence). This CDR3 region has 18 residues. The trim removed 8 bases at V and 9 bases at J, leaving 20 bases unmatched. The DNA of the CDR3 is TGTGCCAGCTGCGGCGCTAGCGGGAGGGCGCCGAGAGTCAGTGAGCAGTTCTTC. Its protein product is CASCGASGRAPRVSEQFF. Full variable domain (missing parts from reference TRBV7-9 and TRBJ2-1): DTGVSQNPRHKITKRGQNVTFRCDPISEHNRLYWYRQTLGQGPEFLTYFQNEAQLEKSRLLSDRFSAERPKGSFSTLEIQRTEQGDSAMYLCASCGASGRAPRVSEQFFGPGTRLTVL.

This chain's CDR3 is CASSSDRTGDEQFF. Written as DNA, the CDR3 is TGTGCCAGCAGCTCAGACCGGACTGGGGATGAGCAGTTCTTC. The chain carries TRBV7-2 and TRBJ2-1; perhaps TRBD2 as D (5 bases). Germline CDR1 reads SGHTA; CDR2 reads FQGNSA. The CDR3 sequence is 14 residues long. V was clipped by 4 bases and J by 8 bases, with 15 bases between them. Variable domain in full (rest from reference TRBV7-2 and TRBJ2-1): GAGVSQSPSNKVTEKGKDVELRCDPISGHTALYWYRQSLGQGLEFLIYFQGNSAPDKSGLPSDRFSAERTGGSVSTLTIQRTQQEDSAVYLCASSSDRTGDEQFFGPGTRLTVL.

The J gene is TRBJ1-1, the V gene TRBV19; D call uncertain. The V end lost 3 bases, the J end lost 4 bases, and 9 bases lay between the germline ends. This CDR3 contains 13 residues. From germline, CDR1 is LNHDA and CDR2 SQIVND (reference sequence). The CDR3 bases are TGTGCCAGTAGTATTCCGGAGACCACTGAAGCTTTCTTT. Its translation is CASSIPETTEAFF. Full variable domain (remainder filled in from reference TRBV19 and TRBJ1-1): DGGITQSPKYLFRKEGQNVTLSCEQNLNHDAMYWYRQDPGQGLRLIYYSQIVNDFQKGDIAEGYSVSREKKESFPLTVTSAQKNPTAFYLCASSIPETTEAFFGQGTRLTVV.

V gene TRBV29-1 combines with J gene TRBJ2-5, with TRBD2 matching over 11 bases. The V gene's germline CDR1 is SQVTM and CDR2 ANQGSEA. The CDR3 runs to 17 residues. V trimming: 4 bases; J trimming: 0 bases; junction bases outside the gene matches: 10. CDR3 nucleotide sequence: TGCAGCGTTGCCCCCGGGACTAGCGGAACGTACCAAGAGACCCAGTACTTC. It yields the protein CSVAPGTSGTYQETQYF.

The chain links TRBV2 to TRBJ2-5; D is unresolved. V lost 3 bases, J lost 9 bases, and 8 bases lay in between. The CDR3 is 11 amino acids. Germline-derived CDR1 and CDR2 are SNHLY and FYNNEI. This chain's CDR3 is CASSDPPPQYF. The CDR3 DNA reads TGTGCCAGCAGTGACCCCCCTCCCCAGTACTTC.

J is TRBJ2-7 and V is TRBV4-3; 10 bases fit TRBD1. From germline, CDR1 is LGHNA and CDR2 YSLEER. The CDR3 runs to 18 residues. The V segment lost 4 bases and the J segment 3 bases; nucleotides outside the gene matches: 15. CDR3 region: CASSPLPRPGTGVYEQYF. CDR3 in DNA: TGCGCCAGCAGCCCTCTGCCCCGGCCCGGGACAGGGGTCTACGAGCAGTACTTC.

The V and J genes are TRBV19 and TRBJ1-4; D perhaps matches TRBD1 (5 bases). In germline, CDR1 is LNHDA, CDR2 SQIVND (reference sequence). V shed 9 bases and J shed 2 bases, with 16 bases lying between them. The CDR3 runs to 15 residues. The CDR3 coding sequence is TGTGCCAGCACGCTTTCCGGGGGTACTAATGAAAAACTGTTTTTT. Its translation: CASTLSGGTNEKLFF.

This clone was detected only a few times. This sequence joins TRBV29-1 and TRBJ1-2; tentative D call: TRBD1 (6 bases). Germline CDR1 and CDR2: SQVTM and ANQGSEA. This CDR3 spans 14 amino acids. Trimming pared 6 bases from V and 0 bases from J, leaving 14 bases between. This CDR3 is CSVHSGAANYGYTF. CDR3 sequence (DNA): TGCAGCGTGCATTCAGGGGCCGCTAACTATGGCTACACCTTC.

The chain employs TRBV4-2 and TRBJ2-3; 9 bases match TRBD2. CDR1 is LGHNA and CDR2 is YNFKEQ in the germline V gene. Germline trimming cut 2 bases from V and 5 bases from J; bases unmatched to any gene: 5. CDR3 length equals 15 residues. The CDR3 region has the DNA TGTGCCAGCAGCCAATTAGCGGGAGTGGTAGATACGCAGTATTTT. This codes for CASSQLAGVVDTQYF.

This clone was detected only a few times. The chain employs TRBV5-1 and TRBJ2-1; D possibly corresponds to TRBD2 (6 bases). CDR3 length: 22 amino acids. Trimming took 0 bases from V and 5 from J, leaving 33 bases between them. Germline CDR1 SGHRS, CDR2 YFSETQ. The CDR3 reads CASSLAGATGEERGDIDNEQFF. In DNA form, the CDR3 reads TGCGCCAGCAGCTTGGCCGGGGCAACGGGGGAGGAGCGAGGCGATATCGACAATGAGCAGTTCTTC. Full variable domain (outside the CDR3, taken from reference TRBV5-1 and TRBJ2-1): KAGVTQTPRYLIKTRGQQVTLSCSPISGHRSVSWYQQTPGQGLQFLFEYFSETQRNKGNFPGRFSGRQFSNSRSEMNVSTLELGDSALYLCASSLAGATGEERGDIDNEQFFGPGTRLTVL.

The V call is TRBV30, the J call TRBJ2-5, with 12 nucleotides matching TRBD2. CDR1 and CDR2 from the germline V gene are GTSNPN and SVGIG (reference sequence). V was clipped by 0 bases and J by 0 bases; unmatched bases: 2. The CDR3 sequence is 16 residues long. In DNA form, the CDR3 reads TGTGCCTGGAGTGTCAGGACTAGCGGGGACCAAGAGACCCAGTACTTC. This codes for CAWSVRTSGDQETQYF.